What follows describes a single TCR beta chain. Its matching antigen is unknown. V was pared by 4 bases and J by 8 bases, with 14 bases of the junction left unmatched. Germline lookup yields CDR1 SGDLS and CDR2 YYNGEE. The CDR3 runs 15 residues. These data are taken from a study of T cell responses to AZD1222 COVID-19 vaccine. General study results and limits: An increase in Spike-specific TCR breadth and depth was observed after two AZD1222 doses. Every sample of the repertoires postdated the peak T cell response. CD4 TCRs associated with vaccination spanned spike, dominating at 160-218 and 743-854. White British people made up most donors, females outnumbered males, and clonal diversity was possibly underestimated.

Assay: immunoSEQ multiplex PCR; the TCRdb copy retains only in-frame clones and omits some. This sample has around 120,000 clones, with 85% to 90% found just once. The V gene is TRBV9, the J gene TRBJ1-2, with 7 positions matching TRBD1. Specimen: peripheral blood, collected on day 0 of AZD1222 vaccination. The clonotype was recovered from an adult in good health. CDR3 nucleotide sequence: TGTGCCAGCAGCCCGGGAGGGGGCGTGGAGAGCGGCTACACCTTC. It yields the protein CASSPGGGVESGYTF.